This is a list of T cell receptor beta chains from one sample in a study of cytomegalovirus exposure and HLA in healthy donors. The assay was immunoSEQ multiplex PCR, and TCRdb's table has in-frame clones only and misses some. This sample has 60,000 to 70,000 clones, with roughly 71% found just once. Sequenced input: PBMCs. The origin of the receptors is a man in his fifties or sixties in good health and CMV-seropositive. The conserved cysteine and the conserved F or W are not part of the CDR3 here.

TRBJ1-3	12	TRBV4-1	ASSQTGIGNTIY
TRBJ2-7	12	TRBV6-5	ASSWGLSAGEQY
TRBJ2-1	10	TRBV7-9	AAEVSYNEQF
TRBJ2-5	12	TRBV19	ASSIPENSRPPH
TRBJ1-3	15	TRBV7-9	ASSLRGTGKLGNTIY
TRBJ2-7	13	TRBV6-1	ASSETSGLDYEQY
TRBJ1-1	12	TRBV27	ASSLYRDRAEAF
TRBJ1-1	14	TRBV4-3	ASSQDLTGGNTEAF
TRBJ1-2	11	TRBV7-9	ASSLEHPYGYT
TRBJ1-1	11	TRBV11-2	ASSHNRRPEAF
TRBJ2-7	15	TRBV5-1	ASSLSSGAGLSYEQY
TRBJ1-4	12	TRBV30	AWSAGQFEEKLF
TRBJ1-5	12	TRBV19	ASSRGGVDQPQH
TRBJ1-6	13	TRBV6-5	ASSYRQGNNSPLH
TRBJ2-1	13	TRBV7-2	ASIAGDPSYNEQF
TRBJ1-1	13	TRBV5-1	ASSKTGTGTTEAF
TRBJ1-2	14	TRBV5-6	ASSLGGQGVRYGYT
TRBJ2-7	10	TRBV29-1	SVADFSYEQY
TRBJ2-5	13	TRBV19	ASSIRRGLGETQY
TRBJ1-1	12	TRBV19	ASSGQGENTEAF
TRBJ1-5	13	TRBV5-1	ASSTGTGNNQPQH
TRBJ2-3	12	TRBV10-1	ASSESAGRDTQY
TRBJ2-7	14	TRBV7-6	ASSPRTSGASNEQY
TRBJ2-1	9	TRBV30	AWSSLGLQF
TRBJ2-6	15	TRBV7-8	ASRSGTGRSGANVLT
TRBJ2-5	17	TRBV2	ASSEEEVGTGRAQETQY
TRBJ1-3	13	TRBV9	ASSADSLSGNTIY
TRBJ2-7	11	TRBV4-1	ASSPRTSDEQY
TRBJ1-2	11	TRBV30	AWSEQGLYGYT
TRBJ1-5	12	TRBV28	ASSTGTGNQPQH
TRBJ2-7	11	TRBV18	ASSVTGTYEQY